The rows below give T cell receptor beta chains drawn from one sample of a study of blood T cells in healthy people across ages. TCRdb ran MiXCR on the 5' RACE reads and lists one entry per CDR3 protein. The table includes 1.5 million to 2 million distinct CDR3 sequences, around half detected once. Sequenced material: blood. The receptors shown here come from a woman between 40 and 55 years old in good health. The conserved cysteine and the conserved F or W are not part of the CDR3 here.

V gene: TRBV7-2; CDR3 length: 15; J gene: TRBJ2-3; CDR3 protein: ASSLVPVQAGQDTQY
V gene: TRBV7-9; CDR3 length: 13; J gene: TRBJ1-2; CDR3 protein: ASRGRRVWNYGYT
V gene: TRBV29-1; CDR3 length: 14; J gene: TRBJ2-1; CDR3 protein: SVEDRTGRSYNEQF
V gene: TRBV29-1; CDR3 length: 12; J gene: TRBJ2-5; CDR3 protein: SVPGLAGYNEQY
V gene: TRBV4-2; CDR3 length: 12; J gene: TRBJ1-2; CDR3 protein: ASSSGGQKTGYT
V gene: TRBV12-3/TRBV12-4; CDR3 length: 13; J gene: TRBJ1-2; CDR3 protein: ASSRTGPQVYGYT
V gene: TRBV10-3; CDR3 length: 13; J gene: TRBJ1-6; CDR3 protein: AIRYRDSPNSPLH
V gene: TRBV5-1; CDR3 length: 12; J gene: TRBJ2-7; CDR3 protein: ASRVGTGHYEQY
V gene: TRBV27; CDR3 length: 14; J gene: TRBJ2-7; CDR3 protein: ASSKAQGIATYEQY
V gene: TRBV20-1; CDR3 length: 12; J gene: TRBJ2-3; CDR3 protein: SAGGGATTDTQY
V gene: TRBV7-2; CDR3 length: 11; J gene: TRBJ1-2; CDR3 protein: ASSPQSDYGYT
V gene: TRBV6-4; CDR3 length: 16; J gene: TRBJ2-6; CDR3 protein: ASSALGTGDAGANVLT
V gene: TRBV5-1; CDR3 length: 11; J gene: TRBJ2-1; CDR3 protein: ASSEDRPNEQF
V gene: TRBV6-5; CDR3 length: 11; J gene: TRBJ2-7; CDR3 protein: ASRNGREDEQY
V gene: TRBV4-3; CDR3 length: 12; J gene: TRBJ1-1; CDR3 protein: ASSQGEQLREAF
V gene: TRBV3-1; CDR3 length: 13; J gene: TRBJ1-2; CDR3 protein: ASSQAPGGANGYT
V gene: TRBV6-5; CDR3 length: 13; J gene: TRBJ2-3; CDR3 protein: ASSYSSQRTDTQY
V gene: TRBV4-1; CDR3 length: 11; J gene: TRBJ2-4; CDR3 protein: ASSVGGGLEQY
V gene: TRBV5-4; CDR3 length: 13; J gene: TRBJ2-5; CDR3 protein: ASSDSRSREETQY
V gene: TRBV28; CDR3 length: 15; J gene: TRBJ1-6; CDR3 protein: ASKSGGVRAYNSPLH
V gene: TRBV18; CDR3 length: 13; J gene: TRBJ1-2; CDR3 protein: ASSPRDRVNYGYT
V gene: TRBV25-1; CDR3 length: 15; J gene: TRBJ2-5; CDR3 protein: ASSAFHYGGGQETQY
V gene: TRBV6-2/TRBV6-3; CDR3 length: 12; J gene: TRBJ1-6; CDR3 protein: ASSSARANSPLH
V gene: TRBV15; CDR3 length: 14; J gene: TRBJ1-1; CDR3 protein: ATRSEDRGMNTEAF
V gene: TRBV4-1; CDR3 length: 12; J gene: TRBJ1-4; CDR3 protein: ASGGRATNEKLF
V gene: TRBV20-1; CDR3 length: 14; J gene: TRBJ2-3; CDR3 protein: SAREFGTGRTDTQY
V gene: TRBV7-9; CDR3 length: 11; J gene: TRBJ1-2; CDR3 protein: ASSLGTEPGYT
V gene: TRBV5-1; CDR3 length: 14; J gene: TRBJ1-2; CDR3 protein: ASSLRQGVKVYGYT
V gene: TRBV6-5; CDR3 length: 10; J gene: TRBJ2-3; CDR3 protein: ASSYEGLTQY
V gene: TRBV11-2; CDR3 length: 15; J gene: TRBJ2-3; CDR3 protein: ASSFIDGDARTDTQY
V gene: TRBV25-1; CDR3 length: 12; J gene: TRBJ2-5; CDR3 protein: ASSRDREKDTQY
V gene: TRBV20-1; CDR3 length: 13; J gene: TRBJ2-1; CDR3 protein: SARLLGSSYNEQF
V gene: TRBV5-1; CDR3 length: 14; J gene: TRBJ2-5; CDR3 protein: ASSLGGLGAGYEQY
V gene: TRBV20-1; CDR3 length: 12; J gene: TRBJ1-1; CDR3 protein: SARDPQGVTEAF
V gene: TRBV20-1; CDR3 length: 12; J gene: TRBJ2-2; CDR3 protein: SAAWRGNTGELF
V gene: TRBV6-2/TRBV6-3; CDR3 length: 10; J gene: TRBJ2-1; CDR3 protein: ASNYQSNEQF
V gene: TRBV4-3; CDR3 length: 11; J gene: TRBJ1-5; CDR3 protein: ASSQVQDQPQH
V gene: TRBV6-6; CDR3 length: 11; J gene: TRBJ2-4; CDR3 protein: ASSYSTRNIQY
V gene: TRBV7-9; CDR3 length: 12; J gene: TRBJ2-7; CDR3 protein: ASSSAGHNYEQY
V gene: TRBV5-1; CDR3 length: 12; J gene: TRBJ1-6; CDR3 protein: ASSGGQGVSPLH
V gene: TRBV4-1; CDR3 length: 13; J gene: TRBJ2-5; CDR3 protein: ASSQHGGSQETQY
V gene: TRBV28; CDR3 length: 13; J gene: TRBJ2-7; CDR3 protein: ASHIRLASSYEQY
V gene: TRBV20-1; CDR3 length: 11; J gene: TRBJ1-5; CDR3 protein: SARFAAITPQH
V gene: TRBV4-1; CDR3 length: 11; J gene: TRBJ2-2; CDR3 protein: ASSQDGTGELF
V gene: TRBV12-3/TRBV12-4; CDR3 length: 11; J gene: TRBJ2-4; CDR3 protein: ASRKLAKNIQY
V gene: TRBV20-1; CDR3 length: 15; J gene: TRBJ1-6; CDR3 protein: SARPPRARLDNSPLH
V gene: TRBV4-2; CDR3 length: 14; J gene: TRBJ2-1; CDR3 protein: ASSQDQAGGPHEQF
V gene: TRBV28; CDR3 length: 9; J gene: TRBJ2-7; CDR3 protein: ASSETPTQY
V gene: TRBV11-2; CDR3 length: 14; J gene: TRBJ2-7; CDR3 protein: ASSLASETSSYEQY
V gene: TRBV20-1; CDR3 length: 11; J gene: TRBJ1-5; CDR3 protein: SASEDSNQPQH
V gene: TRBV20-1; CDR3 length: 13; J gene: TRBJ2-3; CDR3 protein: SARPWGSGGDTQY
V gene: TRBV7-9; CDR3 length: 12; J gene: TRBJ2-7; CDR3 protein: ASSPSTRAYEQY
V gene: TRBV6-2/TRBV6-3; CDR3 length: 13; J gene: TRBJ1-2; CDR3 protein: ASRPTGRLNYGYT
V gene: TRBV14; CDR3 length: 16; J gene: TRBJ2-7; CDR3 protein: ASSHGLAGASFYYEQY
V gene: TRBV7-2; CDR3 length: 13; J gene: TRBJ2-4; CDR3 protein: ASSLGQGTKNIQY
V gene: TRBV5-1; CDR3 length: 12; J gene: TRBJ2-1; CDR3 protein: ASSYRLGGLEQF
V gene: TRBV6-5; CDR3 length: 12; J gene: TRBJ1-2; CDR3 protein: ASIPGAGNYGYT